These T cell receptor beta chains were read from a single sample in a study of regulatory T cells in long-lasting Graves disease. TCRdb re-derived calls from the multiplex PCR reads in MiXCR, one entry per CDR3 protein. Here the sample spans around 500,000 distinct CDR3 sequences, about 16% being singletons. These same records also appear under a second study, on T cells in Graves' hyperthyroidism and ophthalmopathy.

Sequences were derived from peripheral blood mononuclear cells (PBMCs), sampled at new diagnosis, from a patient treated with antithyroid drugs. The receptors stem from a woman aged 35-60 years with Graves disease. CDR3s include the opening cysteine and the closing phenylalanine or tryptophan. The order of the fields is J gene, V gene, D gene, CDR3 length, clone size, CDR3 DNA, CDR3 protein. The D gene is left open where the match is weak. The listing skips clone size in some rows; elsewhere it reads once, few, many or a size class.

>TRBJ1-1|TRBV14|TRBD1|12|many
TGTGCCAGCAGCCAGACAGGGGTTGAAGCTTTCTTT
CASSQTGVEAFF
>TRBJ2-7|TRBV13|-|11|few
TGTGCCAGCAGCTTAGGCCAGGGGTTGTACTTC
CASSLGQGLYF
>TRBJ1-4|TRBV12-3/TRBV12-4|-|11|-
TGTGCCAGCGGGAGAGGGGGAAAACTGTTTTTT
CASGRGGKLFF
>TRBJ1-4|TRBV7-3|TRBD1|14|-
TGTGCCAGCCAGCAGACAGGGGGAGAGGAAAAACTGTTTTTT
CASQQTGGEEKLFF
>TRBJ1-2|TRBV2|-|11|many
TGTGCCAGCAGCTTAACAGGGGGCTACACCTTC
CASSLTGGYTF
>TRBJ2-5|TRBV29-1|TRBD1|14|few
TGCAGCGTTGTGGGACAGGGAGATTGGGAGACCCAGTACTTC
CSVVGQGDWETQYF
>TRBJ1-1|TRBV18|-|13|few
TGTGCCAGCTCACCAAACTCAGGGGTTGAAGCTTTCTTT
CASSPNSGVEAFF
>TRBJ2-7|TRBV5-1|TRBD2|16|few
TGCGCCAGCAGCTTGGGGGGGACTAGCGGGCCCTACGAGCAGTACTTC
CASSLGGTSGPYEQYF
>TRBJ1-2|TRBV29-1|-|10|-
TGCAGCTCATACGAGGATGGCTACACCTTC
CSSYEDGYTF
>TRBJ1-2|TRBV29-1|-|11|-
TGCAGCGCCTGGGAAGGGGTTGGCTACACCTTC
CSAWEGVGYTF
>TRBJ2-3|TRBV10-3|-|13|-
TGTGCCGCCCAAGGTGGGGGGCGGGAGACGCAGTATTTT
CAAQGGGRETQYF
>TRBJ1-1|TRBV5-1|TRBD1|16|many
TGCGCCAGCAGCTTGGAAGGGACAGGCATGAGCACTGAAGCTTTCTTT
CASSLEGTGMSTEAFF
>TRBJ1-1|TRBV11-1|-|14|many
TGTGCCAGCAGGATCCGGGACCTGCGAACTGAAGCTTTCTTT
CASRIRDLRTEAFF
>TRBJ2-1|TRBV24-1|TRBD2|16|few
TGTGCCACCAGTGACCCCGGGACTAGCTCCTACAATGAGCAGTTCTTC
CATSDPGTSSYNEQFF
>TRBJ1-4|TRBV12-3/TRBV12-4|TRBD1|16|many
TGTGCCAGCAGCCGGGACAGGGGGGGGTTGGAGGGAAAACTGTTTTTT
CASSRDRGGLEGKLFF
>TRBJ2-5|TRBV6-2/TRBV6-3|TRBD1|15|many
TGTGCCAGCAGGATCCCCGGGACAGGGGGAGAGACCCAGTACTTC
CASRIPGTGGETQYF
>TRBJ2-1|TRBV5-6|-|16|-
TGTGCCAGCAGCGTACCCCTGAGGCGAGGGTACAATGAGCAGTTCTTC
CASSVPLRRGYNEQFF
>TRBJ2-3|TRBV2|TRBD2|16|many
TGTGCCAGCCCTGGGGGAGCGGGGGCCCCTCGAGATACGCAGTATTTT
CASPGGAGAPRDTQYF
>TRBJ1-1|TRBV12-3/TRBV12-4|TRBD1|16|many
TGTGCCAGCAGCCGCTCCGGGACAGGGGGCGGGACTGAAGCTTTCTTT
CASSRSGTGGGTEAFF
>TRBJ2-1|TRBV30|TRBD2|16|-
TGTGCCTGGACGGGACTAGCGGGGGGCTCCTACAATGAGCAGTTCTTC
CAWTGLAGGSYNEQFF
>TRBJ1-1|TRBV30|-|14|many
TGTGCCTGGGGCTACGAGTATGGTGGTACTGAAGCTTTCTTT
CAWGYEYGGTEAFF
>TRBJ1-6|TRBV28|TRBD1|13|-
TGTGCCAGCAGCCTGACAGGGGTTTCACCCCTCCACTTT
CASSLTGVSPLHF
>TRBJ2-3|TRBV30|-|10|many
TGTGCCTGGAGTCGGGATACGCAGTATTTT
CAWSRDTQYF
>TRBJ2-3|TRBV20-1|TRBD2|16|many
TGCAGTGCTAGAGACTCGGCGGGGGGTACCACAGATACGCAGTATTTT
CSARDSAGGTTDTQYF
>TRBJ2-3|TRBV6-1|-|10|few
TGTGCCAGCGGACGTTCCACGCAGTATTTT
CASGRSTQYF
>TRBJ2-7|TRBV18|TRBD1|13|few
TGTGCCAGCAGCCGGGACAGGGGCAACGAGCAGTACTTC
CASSRDRGNEQYF
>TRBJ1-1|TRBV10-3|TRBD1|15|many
TGTGCCATCAGTGACGGGACAGGGATGAACACTGAAGCTTTCTTT
CAISDGTGMNTEAFF
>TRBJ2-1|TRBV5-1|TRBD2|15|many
TGCGCCAGCAGCACCCAGACTAGCGGATACAATGAGCAGTTCTTC
CASSTQTSGYNEQFF
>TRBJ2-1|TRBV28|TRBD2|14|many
TGTGCCAGCAGTTTAATTAGCGGGGACAATGAGCAGTTCTTC
CASSLISGDNEQFF
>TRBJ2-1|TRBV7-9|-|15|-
TGTGCCAGCAGCAGCCGGGGCCAGAGGTGGAATGAGCAGTTCTTC
CASSSRGQRWNEQFF
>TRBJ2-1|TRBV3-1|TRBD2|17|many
TGTGCCAGCAGCCAAGGTCAGCTAGCGGGGGTGTACAATGAGCAGTTCTTC
CASSQGQLAGVYNEQFF
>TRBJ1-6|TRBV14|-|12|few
TGTGCCAGCAGTGCTGACTTTTCACCCCTCCACTTT
CASSADFSPLHF
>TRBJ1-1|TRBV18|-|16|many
TGTGCCAGCTCACCACGAACTCCAAACTTAGACGCTGAAGCTTTCTTT
CASSPRTPNLDAEAFF
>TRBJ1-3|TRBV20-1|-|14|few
TGCAGTGCTAGAGGGGGCCCCTCTGGAAACACCATATATTTT
CSARGGPSGNTIYF
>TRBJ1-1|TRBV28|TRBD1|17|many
TGTGCCAGCAGTTCAGTCCCGGGACAGGGTAGAGGGGCTGAAGCTTTCTTT
CASSSVPGQGRGAEAFF
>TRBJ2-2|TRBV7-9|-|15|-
TGTGCCAGCAGCTTCGTCGGGAAGAACACCGGGGAGCTGTTTTTT
CASSFVGKNTGELFF
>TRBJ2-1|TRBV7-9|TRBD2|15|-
TGTGCCAGCAGCTTTACTAGCGGAAAGTACAATGAGCAGTTCTTC
CASSFTSGKYNEQFF
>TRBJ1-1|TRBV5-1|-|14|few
TGCGCCAGCAGCCCGGACCGCCCTGACACTGAAGCTTTCTTT
CASSPDRPDTEAFF
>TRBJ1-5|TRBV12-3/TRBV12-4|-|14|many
TGTGCCAGCAGTTTGCGGGGTGGCAATCAGCCCCAGCATTTT
CASSLRGGNQPQHF
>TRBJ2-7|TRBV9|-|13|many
TGTGCCAGCAGCGTAGGCCCCGCTTTCGAGCAGTACTTC
CASSVGPAFEQYF
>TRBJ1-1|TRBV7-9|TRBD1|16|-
TGTGCCAGCAGCTTAGTCGGGTGGACAGGGGACACTGAAGCTTTCTTT
CASSLVGWTGDTEAFF
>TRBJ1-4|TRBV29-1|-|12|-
TGCAGCGCCCGGCTGGCGAATGAAAAACTGTTTTTT
CSARLANEKLFF
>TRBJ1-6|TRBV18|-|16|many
TGTGCCAGCTCACCACCGGAGGGGGGCGCAAATTCACCCCTCCACTTT
CASSPPEGGANSPLHF
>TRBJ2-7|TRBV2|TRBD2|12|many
TGTGCCTTTAGCGGGGGGAGCTACGAGCAGTACTTC
CAFSGGSYEQYF
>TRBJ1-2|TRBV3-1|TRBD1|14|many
TGTGCCAGCAGTCAGGGACAGGGAAACTATGGCTACACCTTC
CASSQGQGNYGYTF
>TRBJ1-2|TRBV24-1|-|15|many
TGTGCCACCAGTGATCCACAACCAGGGAACCATGGCTACACCTTC
CATSDPQPGNHGYTF
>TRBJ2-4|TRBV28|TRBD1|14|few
TGTGCCAGCAGTCTAGGGACAGGGGTGAACATTCAGTACTTC
CASSLGTGVNIQYF
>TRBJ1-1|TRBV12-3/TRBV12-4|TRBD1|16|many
TGTGCCAGCAGTACCCTAAGAGGACAGGGGGACACTGAAGCTTTCTTT
CASSTLRGQGDTEAFF
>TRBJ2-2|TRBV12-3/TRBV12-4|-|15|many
TGTGCCAGCAGTTGGGGGGGGCCGATCACCGGGGAGCTGTTTTTT
CASSWGGPITGELFF
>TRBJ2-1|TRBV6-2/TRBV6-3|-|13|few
TGTGCCAGCAGTTACACCCCGTGGGGGGAGCAGTTCTTC
CASSYTPWGEQFF
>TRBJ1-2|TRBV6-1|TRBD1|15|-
TGTGCCAGCAGGGCGACAGGGGGCGCCGACTATGGCTACACCTTC
CASRATGGADYGYTF
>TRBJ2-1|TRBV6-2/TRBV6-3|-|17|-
TGTGCCAGCAGTCTAGCCGGACATTCTCTGGACTACAATGAGCAGTTCTTC
CASSLAGHSLDYNEQFF
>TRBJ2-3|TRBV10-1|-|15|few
TGCGCCAGCAGACCCGAAGGCCCCCTGGAGGATACGCAGTATTTT
CASRPEGPLEDTQYF
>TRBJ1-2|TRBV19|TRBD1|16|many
TGTGCCAGTAGTCCCACGACAGGGGGCTTCGGCTATGGCTACACCTTC
CASSPTTGGFGYGYTF
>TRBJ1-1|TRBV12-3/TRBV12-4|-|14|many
TGTGCCAGCAGCTACAGCTTAATTAACACTGAAGCTTTCTTT
CASSYSLINTEAFF
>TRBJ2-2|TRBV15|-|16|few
TGTGCCACCAGCACGCCGGGCCAAGGGAACACCGGGGAGCTGTTTTTT
CATSTPGQGNTGELFF
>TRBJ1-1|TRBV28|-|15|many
TGTGCCAGCAGTTCGGAGGGGGGCTTGAACACTGAAGCTTTCTTT
CASSSEGGLNTEAFF
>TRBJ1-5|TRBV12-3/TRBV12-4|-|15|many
TGTGCCAGCAGTTTAGCGGCGGGTAGCAATCAGCCCCAGCATTTT
CASSLAAGSNQPQHF
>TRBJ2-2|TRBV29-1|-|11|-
TGCAGCGTTGTTGATACCGGGGAGCTGTTTTTT
CSVVDTGELFF